These 18 T cell receptor beta chains were sequenced from one sample in a study of T-cell memory formation after mild COVID-19. TCRdb used MiXCR to reprocess the 5' RACE reads, holding one entry per CDR3 protein. This table holds about half a million distinct CDR3 sequences, 18% found once. Sequenced: PBMCs or a T cell subset sorted from them (not recorded which). The receptors here all came from an adult woman who had mild COVID-19 (a few samples of this study predate the infection). Cell type and time point are not known.

The chain uses TRBV6-1 and TRBJ1-2, with D uncertain. Trimming pared 1 base from V and 8 bases from J, leaving 11 bases between. The CDR3 covers 13 residues. CDR1 and CDR2 (germline): MNHNS, SASEGT. The CDR3 loop reads CASSEVTARGYTF. For the CDR3, the DNA is TGTGCCAGCAGTGAAGTGACGGCCCGGGGCTACACCTTC.

This clonotype was seen a handful of times. The chain combines TRBV7-2 with TRBJ2-1; TRBD1 matches 8 bases. CDR1 and CDR2 (germline): SGHTA, FQGNSA. V was clipped by 0 bases and J by 4 bases; unmatched bases: 2. There are 15 residues in the CDR3. The CDR3 protein is CASSLAGQAYNEQFF. As DNA, the CDR3 is TGTGCCAGCAGCTTAGCGGGACAGGCTTACAATGAGCAGTTCTTC. Based on the CDR3 plus reference TRBV7-2 and TRBJ2-1, the full variable domain is GAGVSQSPSNKVTEKGKDVELRCDPISGHTALYWYRQSLGQGLEFLIYFQGNSAPDKSGLPSDRFSAERTGGSVSTLTIQRTQQEDSAVYLCASSLAGQAYNEQFFGPGTRLTVL.

The V and J genes are TRBV6-2 or TRBV6-3 and TRBJ2-1, with D possibly being TRBD2 (5 bases). V shed 3 bases and J shed 6 bases, with 15 bases lying between them. CDR3 length equals 15 residues. The germline CDR1 and CDR2 sequences are MNHEY and SVGEGT. The DNA of the CDR3 is TGTGCCAGCAGTTATTCGGAACTAGTCGCCAATGAGCAGTTCTTC. This gives the protein CASSYSELVANEQFF.

The V call is TRBV27, the J call TRBJ1-5; D gene uncertain. This CDR3 has 16 amino acids. The V end lost 0 bases, the J end lost 0 bases, and 9 bases lay between the germline ends. Per germline, CDR1 MNHEY and CDR2 SMNVEV (reference sequence). The CDR3 region has the DNA TGTGCCAGCAGTTTATCCGGAATCTATAGCAATCAGCCCCAGCATTTT. This sequence encodes CASSLSGIYSNQPQHF.

The rearrangement uses TRBV13 and TRBJ1-6, with D unresolved. The CDR3 is made up of 17 amino acids. Trimming took off 2 bases at V and 0 bases at J, with 11 bases between the two ends. Germline CDR1 and CDR2: PRHDT and FYEKMQ (reference sequence). CDR3 sequence (DNA): TGTGCCAGCAGCTTACGTGGGTACAGCTCCTATAATTCACCCCTCCACTTT. Translating it yields CASSLRGYSSYNSPLHF.

This sequence joins TRBV19 and TRBJ2-5; the match to TRBD2 covers 8 bases. V lost 3 bases and J lost 5; bases outside the gene matches: 8. Germline CDR1 and CDR2: LNHDA and SQIVND (reference sequence). The CDR3 extends over 15 amino acids. The CDR3, as DNA: TGTGCCAGTAGTATCCGGGGGGGCCCTGGGGAGACCCAGTACTTC. This encodes CASSIRGGPGETQYF.

This clonotype has a single count. This chain connects TRBV9 to TRBJ2-1; D perhaps matches TRBD2 (7 bases). V gave up 0 bases and J gave up 2 bases, with 12 bases separating them. The germline gives CDR1 SGDLS, CDR2 YYNGEE. The CDR3 covers 16 residues. DNA of the CDR3: TGTGCCAGCAGCGTAGGGGGAGGGACAACCTACAATGAGCAGTTCTTC. Protein: CASSVGGGTTYNEQFF.

This rearrangement joins TRBV12-3 or TRBV12-4 to TRBJ2-1; TRBD2 matches at 12 bases. The CDR3 has 15 amino acids. J lost 5 bases, V lost 7 bases, and 6 bases had no gene match. As DNA, the CDR3 is TGTGCCAGCAACTTTAGACTAGCGGGGGACAATGAGCAGTTCTTC. Translation: CASNFRLAGDNEQFF.

In this sample, this clonotype turned up a few times. J is TRBJ2-5 and V is TRBV5-1, with 9 nucleotides matching TRBD2. Trimming removed 2 bases from V and 1 base from J; junction bases left unmatched: 12. The CDR3 is made up of 18 amino acids. Germline CDR1 and CDR2: SGHRS and YFSETQ. The CDR3 nucleotides are TGCGCCAGCAGCTTCGGACTAGCGAGCGATCGTTTCCAAGAGACCCAGTACTTC. It is translated as CASSFGLASDRFQETQYF. Combining the CDR3 with reference TRBV5-1 and TRBJ2-5 gives the whole variable domain KAGVTQTPRYLIKTRGQQVTLSCSPISGHRSVSWYQQTPGQGLQFLFEYFSETQRNKGNFPGRFSGRQFSNSRSEMNVSTLELGDSALYLCASSFGLASDRFQETQYFGPGTRLLVL.

This clonotype was detected a few times. The chain is built from TRBV12-3 or TRBV12-4 and TRBJ2-5; 12 nucleotides match TRBD2. V lost 5 bases, J lost 4 bases, and 11 bases stayed unmatched. There are 17 residues in the CDR3. Here the CDR3 DNA reads TGTGCCAGCAGTCCGACCGGACTAGCGGGGAGAGGAGAGACCCAGTACTTC. Translating gives CASSPTGLAGRGETQYF.

This clonotype was counted a few times. This rearrangement joins TRBV7-6 to TRBJ2-7; D is uncertain. V gave up 6 bases and J gave up 3 bases, with 18 bases separating them. Germline V gene lookup returns CDR1 SGHVS and CDR2 FNYEAQ. The CDR3 length is 15 residues. CDR3 residues: CASSMTADLLYEQYF. The CDR3, as DNA: TGTGCCAGCAGTATGACCGCCGACCTCCTCTACGAGCAGTACTTC.

This clonotype has a handful of counts. The J gene is TRBJ1-5, the V gene TRBV5-1; maybe TRBD1 (5 bases). In germline, CDR1 is SGHRS, CDR2 YFSETQ. V dropped 5 bases and J dropped 0 bases, with 12 bases sitting between them. This CDR3 comprises 15 residues. CDR3 nucleotides: TGCGCCAGCAGTCCCGGGACGGATAGCAATCAGCCCCAGCATTTT. Residues: CASSPGTDSNQPQHF.

The chain is built from TRBV4-3 and TRBJ1-4; 10 nucleotides agree with TRBD1. V trimming: 0 bases; J trimming: 8 bases; junction bases outside the gene matches: 12. CDR1 is LGHNA, CDR2 YSLEER, per germline. The CDR3 is made up of 18 amino acids. The CDR3 region is CASSQDATGGSRGEKLFF. Here the CDR3 DNA reads TGCGCCAGCAGCCAAGACGCGACAGGGGGCTCTCGGGGGGAAAAACTGTTTTTT.

This clonotype was seen a handful of times. The rearrangement joins TRBV5-1 to TRBJ2-1, with D possibly TRBD1 on 5 matching bases. The CDR3 length is 16 residues. V was clipped by 1 base and J by 2 bases, with 13 bases between them. The germline V gene encodes CDR1 SGHRS and CDR2 YFSETQ. The chain's CDR3 is CASSLSGLGAYNEQFF. DNA for the CDR3: TGCGCCAGCAGCTTGTCAGGGCTAGGGGCCTACAATGAGCAGTTCTTC.

The V gene is TRBV11-2, the J gene TRBJ2-1; 15 nucleotides line up with TRBD2. The CDR3 length is 17 residues. Germline V CDR1 and CDR2: SGHAT, FQNNGV. The junction had 6 bases not matched to a gene; V was cut back by 1 base and J by 8 bases. Written as DNA, the CDR3 is TGTGCCAGCAGCTTAGGGACTAGCGGGGGGGCTGGGGATGAGCAGTTCTTC. Encoded protein: CASSLGTSGGAGDEQFF.

This clonotype has ten or more counts. This rearrangement joins TRBV5-1 to TRBJ1-2, with 11 bases lining up with TRBD1. The CDR3 spans 14 residues. Germline-derived CDR1 and CDR2 are SGHRS and YFSETQ. V shed 4 bases and J 5 bases; nucleotides not matched to a gene: 4. The CDR3: CASSPGQGVYGYTF. The CDR3 nucleotides read TGCGCCAGCAGCCCGGGACAGGGGGTATATGGCTACACCTTC.

The gene calls are TRBV9 and TRBJ2-5, with D perhaps matching TRBD2 (6 bases). Germline loops: CDR1 SGDLS, CDR2 YYNGEE. Trimming took 3 bases from V and 4 from J, leaving 13 bases between them. This CDR3 comprises 14 residues. The DNA for the CDR3 is TGTGCCAGCAGCGGGACTACTAGCACAGAGACCCAGTACTTC. It translates to CASSGTTSTETQYF.

This clonotype was recorded a few times. The V and J genes are TRBV7-2 and TRBJ2-7; D gene ambiguous. CDR1 and CDR2 from the germline V gene are SGHTA and FQGNSA. This CDR3 is 16 amino acids long. V was trimmed by 1 base and J by 3 bases, leaving 16 bases between them. For the CDR3, the DNA is TGTGCCAGCAGCTTAGGGGTCTCGCCCATTAACTACGAGCAGTACTTC. Protein product: CASSLGVSPINYEQYF.